The present T cell receptor beta chain was sequenced within a study of blood T cell repertoires in COVID-19. Study-wide background: Donors in the United States, Italy and Spain gave samples during acute or convalescent COVID-19.

Allocation to cohorts depended on clinical history reported by the participants. Germline CDR1 and CDR2: ENHRY and SYGVKD. The CDR3 has 14 residues. The junction had 6 bases not matched to a gene; V was cut back by 7 bases and J by 9 bases. Per the study methods: From reference gene primer amplification, estimates of nucleated cell counts were derived. Produced via immunoSEQ multiplex PCR; TCRdb's table is partial and in-frame only. The V and J calls and clone size were taken over from that table, and D and trimming were inferred from the DNA. The sample holds about 430,000 clones, 75% to 90% seen once.

The chain is built from TRBV10-3 and TRBJ1-6, with 10 bases identical to TRBD1. The clonotype originates from a man younger than 40 who had recovered from COVID-19. Specimen: PBMCs or T cells enriched from blood (not recorded which). CDR3 nucleotide sequence: TGTGCCATCACCGAGGACAGGGGGAGTTCACCCCTCCACTTT. It is translated as CAITEDRGSSPLHF.